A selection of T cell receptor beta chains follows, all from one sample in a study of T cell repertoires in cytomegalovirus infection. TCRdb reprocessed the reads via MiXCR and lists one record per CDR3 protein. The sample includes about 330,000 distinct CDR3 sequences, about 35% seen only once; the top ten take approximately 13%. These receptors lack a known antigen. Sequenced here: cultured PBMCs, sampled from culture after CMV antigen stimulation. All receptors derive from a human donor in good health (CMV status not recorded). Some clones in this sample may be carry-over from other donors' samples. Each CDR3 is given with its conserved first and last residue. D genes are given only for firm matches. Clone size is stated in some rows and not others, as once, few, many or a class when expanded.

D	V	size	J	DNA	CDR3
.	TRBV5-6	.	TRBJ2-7	TGTGCCAGCTGTCGAACAGGCCTATCCTACGAGCAGTACTTC	CASCRTGLSYEQYF
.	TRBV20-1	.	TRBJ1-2	TGCAGTGCTAGAGAGGGGGGGCTTGATGGCTACACCTTC	CSAREGGLDGYTF
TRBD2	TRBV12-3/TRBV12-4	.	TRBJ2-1	TGTGCCACCGCCAGAAGCGGGAGGACCCACAATGAGCAGTTCTTC	CATARSGRTHNEQFF
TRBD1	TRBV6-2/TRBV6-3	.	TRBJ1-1	TGTGCCAGCAGAAGACAGGGGCTGAACACTGAAGCTTTCTTT	CASRRQGLNTEAFF
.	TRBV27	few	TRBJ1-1	TGTGCCAGCAGTTCCGATCTCCGTCCTGAAGCTTTCTTT	CASSSDLRPEAFF
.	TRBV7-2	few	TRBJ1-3	TGTGCCAGCAGCGGGCCGCGCTCTGGAAACACCATATATTTT	CASSGPRSGNTIYF
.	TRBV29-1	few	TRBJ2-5	TGCAGCGGCGCAAACGTGGAGACCCAGTACTTC	CSGANVETQYF
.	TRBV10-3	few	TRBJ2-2	TGTGCCATCAGTGAAGGCCGATCTGGGGAGCTGTTTTTT	CAISEGRSGELFF
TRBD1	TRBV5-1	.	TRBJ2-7	TGCGCCAGCAGCAAATGGACAGGGGCGGCCTACGAGCAGTACTTC	CASSKWTGAAYEQYF
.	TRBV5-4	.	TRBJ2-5	TGTGCCAGCAGCTACGGGGTTCAAGAGACCCAGTACTTC	CASSYGVQETQYF
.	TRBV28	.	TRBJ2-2	TGTGCCAGCAGTGCCGGCCCCGGTCGGGCCGGGGAGCTGTTTTTT	CASSAGPGRAGELFF
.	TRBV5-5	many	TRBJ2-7	TGTGCCAGCAGCTTGGCCGGACTTCGGGGCGAGCAGTACTTC	CASSLAGLRGEQYF
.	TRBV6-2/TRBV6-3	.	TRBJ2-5	TGTGCCAGCAGTTACTCGAATTTTATCCGAGAGACCCAGTACTTC	CASSYSNFIRETQYF
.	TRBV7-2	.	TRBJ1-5	TGTGCCAGCAGCCCAGAGGGGGGGTGGGGTCAGCCCCAGCATTTT	CASSPEGGWGQPQHF
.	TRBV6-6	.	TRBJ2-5	TGTGCCAGCAGGCCTCCCGGGGGGCTAGAGACCCAGTACTTC	CASRPPGGLETQYF
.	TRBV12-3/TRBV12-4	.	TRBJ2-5	TGTGCCAGCAGCCCCCGAGCCGTCAACCAGTACTTC	CASSPRAVNQYF
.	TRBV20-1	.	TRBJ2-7	TGCAGTGCTCAAGCGGGTGCCCTTTCCTACGAGCAGTACTTC	CSAQAGALSYEQYF